There are a few counts of the clone carrying this TCR beta chain. Its antigen is unknown. With 5 bases clipped from V and 3 bases from J, the junction kept 6 bases outside the gene matches. Germline V gene sequence: CDR1 MNHNS, CDR2 SASEGT. The CDR3 extends over 15 amino acids. The PCR employed 60 Vbeta primers together with 13 Jbeta primers. Only in-frame clones appear in the TCRdb table, and some are missing; sequencing was by immunoSEQ multiplex PCR. The data hold under 250,000 clones, with approximately 80% observed a single time. This sample stems from a study of cytomegalovirus exposure and HLA in healthy donors. Study-wide points: Being productive about 87% or about 30% of the time was typical of most TCR beta V segments in an earlier analysis.

The clonotype was recovered from a boy aged 2 to 10 in good health and CMV-seronegative. The sequenced material came from PBMCs. V usage is TRBV6-1 and J usage is TRBJ1-5; 8 bases match TRBD1. CDR3 sequence reads: CASSPSGGNNQPQHF. The CDR3 DNA reads TGTGCCAGCAGTCCGTCAGGGGGCAACAATCAGCCCCAGCATTTT.